This is a list of T cell receptor beta chains from one sample in a study of shared clonotypes between healthy human individuals. Assay: immunoSEQ multiplex PCR; the TCRdb copy retains only in-frame clones and omits some. The sample carries about 670,000 clones, more than 70% recorded once. Material for sequencing was memory CD4+ T cells sorted from blood. All receptors come from a woman in her thirties in good health. Each CDR3 is given without its conserved first and last residue. Each record gives: D gene, clone size, J gene, V gene, CDR3 protein. D genes are given only for firm matches. Clone sizes are given selectively: once, few, many, or a class where the clone is expanded.

d_gene: NA
abundance: few
j_gene: TRBJ2-5
v_gene: TRBV11-2
CDR3aa: ASSLAGRETQY

d_gene: NA
abundance: NA
j_gene: TRBJ1-1
v_gene: TRBV5-1
CDR3aa: ASSLGSGFSRTEAF

d_gene: NA
abundance: NA
j_gene: TRBJ1-2
v_gene: TRBV7-8
CDR3aa: ASSRIPPGGDGYT

d_gene: NA
abundance: once
j_gene: TRBJ1-2
v_gene: TRBV5-6
CDR3aa: ASSPGQPNNYGYT

d_gene: NA
abundance: NA
j_gene: TRBJ1-4
v_gene: TRBV29-1
CDR3aa: SAFTTNEKLF

d_gene: TRBD1
abundance: NA
j_gene: TRBJ1-1
v_gene: TRBV19
CDR3aa: ASTAKQGAGTEAF

d_gene: NA
abundance: NA
j_gene: TRBJ1-1
v_gene: TRBV27
CDR3aa: ASQRGEDTEAF

d_gene: NA
abundance: few
j_gene: TRBJ2-5
v_gene: TRBV2
CDR3aa: ASSSLLQETQY

d_gene: NA
abundance: NA
j_gene: TRBJ1-1
v_gene: TRBV30
CDR3aa: AWSRIVNTEAF

d_gene: TRBD2
abundance: NA
j_gene: TRBJ2-7
v_gene: TRBV5-1
CDR3aa: ASSSSSGGIRGYEQY

d_gene: NA
abundance: NA
j_gene: TRBJ2-5
v_gene: TRBV5-1
CDR3aa: ASSLASSSEQATQY

d_gene: NA
abundance: NA
j_gene: TRBJ2-7
v_gene: TRBV27
CDR3aa: ASSSNRVHEQY

d_gene: TRBD1
abundance: NA
j_gene: TRBJ2-2
v_gene: TRBV6-1
CDR3aa: ASRPGQGNTGELF

d_gene: NA
abundance: NA
j_gene: TRBJ1-1
v_gene: TRBV11-3
CDR3aa: ASSLGVNTEAF

d_gene: TRBD1
abundance: NA
j_gene: TRBJ1-2
v_gene: TRBV2
CDR3aa: ASSERAGTGNGYT

d_gene: NA
abundance: NA
j_gene: TRBJ2-1
v_gene: TRBV5-4
CDR3aa: ASSSLMAAGEQF

d_gene: NA
abundance: NA
j_gene: TRBJ1-1
v_gene: TRBV6-6
CDR3aa: ASSLSRGGTEAF

d_gene: TRBD1
abundance: NA
j_gene: TRBJ2-5
v_gene: TRBV28
CDR3aa: ASSYRGLLQETQY

d_gene: TRBD1
abundance: few
j_gene: TRBJ1-4
v_gene: TRBV23-1
CDR3aa: ASSQSDREDEKLF

d_gene: NA
abundance: NA
j_gene: TRBJ2-3
v_gene: TRBV11-2
CDR3aa: ASSQDGDTQY

d_gene: TRBD2
abundance: NA
j_gene: TRBJ2-1
v_gene: TRBV14
CDR3aa: ASSQWSLADYNEQF

d_gene: NA
abundance: NA
j_gene: TRBJ1-5
v_gene: TRBV15
CDR3aa: ATSPLGLSTQPQH

d_gene: NA
abundance: NA
j_gene: TRBJ2-7
v_gene: TRBV7-9
CDR3aa: ASSPGPGYEQY

d_gene: NA
abundance: NA
j_gene: TRBJ1-5
v_gene: TRBV5-4
CDR3aa: ASSDGRGPNQPQH

d_gene: NA
abundance: NA
j_gene: TRBJ2-2
v_gene: TRBV7-9
CDR3aa: ASSFHLMADSTSGELF